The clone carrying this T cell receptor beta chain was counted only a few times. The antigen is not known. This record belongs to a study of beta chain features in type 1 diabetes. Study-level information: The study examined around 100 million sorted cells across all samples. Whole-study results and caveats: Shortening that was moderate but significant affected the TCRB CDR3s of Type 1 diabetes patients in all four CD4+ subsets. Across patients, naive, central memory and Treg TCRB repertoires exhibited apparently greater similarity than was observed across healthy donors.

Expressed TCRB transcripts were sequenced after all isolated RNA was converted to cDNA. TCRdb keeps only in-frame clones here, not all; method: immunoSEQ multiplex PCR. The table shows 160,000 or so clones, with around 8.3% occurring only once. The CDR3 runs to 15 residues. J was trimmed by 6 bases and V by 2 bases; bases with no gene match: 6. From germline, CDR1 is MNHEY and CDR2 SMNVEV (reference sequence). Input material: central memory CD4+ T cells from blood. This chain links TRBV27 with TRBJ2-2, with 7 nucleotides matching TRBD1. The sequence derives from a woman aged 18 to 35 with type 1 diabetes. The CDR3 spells CASSLDDREAGELFF. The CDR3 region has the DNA TGTGCCAGCAGTTTAGACGACAGGGAAGCCGGGGAGCTGTTTTTT.